The T cell receptor beta chain described here comes from a study of cytomegalovirus exposure and HLA in healthy donors. General study findings and limits: An analysis that was carried out later associated 15,000 to 20,000 TCR beta sequences with HLA alleles at 0.05 false discovery rate.

CDR1 is SGHNT and CDR2 is YENEEA in the germline V gene. There are 17 residues in the CDR3. With 1 base removed from V and 6 bases from J, the gap between germline ends came to 19 bases. Concerning this clone: Antigen unknown.

PCR employed 60 Vbeta and 13 Jbeta primers. This table comes from immunoSEQ multiplex PCR, and its TCRdb copy is limited to in-frame clones, with some not included. The sample has fewer than 85,000 clones, about 78% seen once; the top ten hold around 6.4%. The source is a man younger than 30 in good health and CMV-seropositive. Material for sequencing was PBMCs. The chain links TRBV11-3 to TRBJ2-1, with D perhaps matching TRBD2 (6 bases). The CDR3 bases are TGTGCCAGCAGCTTAGGAGGTGGGGCCCGGAGGGGCAATGAGCAGTTCTTC. Its protein product is CASSLGGGARRGNEQFF.